This T cell receptor beta chain was obtained from a study of T cell repertoires in cytomegalovirus infection. In the study overall: Shared public TCR beta signatures pointed to both CMV infection and a matching HLA type.

MiXCR, run by TCRdb on the reads, gives a single entry per CDR3 protein. The table lists 750,000 to 950,000 distinct CDR3 sequences, about 29% of them singletons. This clonotype was detected only a few times. Its antigen is currently unknown. The junction had 10 bases not matched to a gene; V was cut back by 8 bases and J by 0 bases. This CDR3 is built from 17 residues. Germline assignment: CDR1 SGHTA and CDR2 FQGNSA. Study-level results: HLA-C-restricted CMV-specific TCR beta clonotypes prevailed in the ex vivo response.

This material consisted of cultured CD8+ T cells from PBMCs, taken from culture after CMV antigen stimulation. The sequence was collected from a human donor in good health (CMV status not recorded). Some clones in this sample may be carry-over from other donors' samples. The rearrangement joins TRBV7-2 to TRBJ2-6, with 7 bases fitting TRBD1. The CDR3 DNA sequence: TGTGCCAGCCCCCACAGGGGTGTCGACTCTGGGGCCAACGTCCTGACTTTC. Protein product: CASPHRGVDSGANVLTF.